Listed below are T cell receptor beta chains from one sample, sequenced in a study of blood T cells in healthy people across ages. TCRdb reprocessed the 5' RACE reads via MiXCR and lists one record per CDR3 protein. The sample holds around 1,500,000 distinct CDR3 sequences, approximately 28% seen once. The sample taken for sequencing was blood. These receptors all come from a woman between 25 and 40 years old in good health. CDR3s include the opening cysteine and the closing phenylalanine or tryptophan. The D gene is left open where the match is weak. Size is omitted from some rows. Given values are once, few, many or a class for expanded clones.

V gene	J gene	clone size	D gene	CDR3 protein	CDR3 DNA
TRBV7-2	TRBJ2-7	few	.	CASSLGTPHYEQYF	TGTGCCAGCAGCTTAGGAACTCCTCACTACGAGCAGTACTTC
TRBV7-6	TRBJ2-7	many	TRBD1	CASSLGTGYDQYF	TGTGCCAGCAGCTTAGGGACAGGCTACGATCAGTACTTC
TRBV6-6	TRBJ2-7	many	TRBD2	CASSYSAGGYEQYF	TGTGCCAGCAGTTACTCCGCGGGAGGCTACGAGCAGTACTTC
TRBV3-1	TRBJ2-7	.	TRBD1	CASSQDGTGYEQYF	TGTGCCAGCAGCCAAGATGGGACAGGCTACGAGCAGTACTTC
TRBV10-3	TRBJ2-3	.	.	CAISDGIGADTQYF	TGTGCCATCAGTGACGGAATTGGCGCAGATACTCAGTATTTT
TRBV6-2/TRBV6-3	TRBJ1-1	few	.	CASSYRAWNTEAFF	TGTGCCAGCAGCTACAGGGCGTGGAACACTGAAGCTTTCTTT
TRBV25-1	TRBJ2-3	many	.	CASSEQAGDTQYF	TGTGCCAGCAGTGAACAGGCAGGGGATACGCAGTATTTT
TRBV6-5	TRBJ2-2	once	.	CANSRQGNANTGELFF	TGTGCCAACAGTCGGCAGGGCAACGCGAACACCGGGGAGCTGTTTTTT
TRBV20-1	TRBJ2-3	many	.	CSFRTPVTDTQYF	TGCAGTTTCCGGACACCAGTGACAGATACGCAGTATTTT
TRBV7-9	TRBJ1-5	few	.	CASSPFPGAGDQPQHF	TGTGCCAGCAGCCCCTTTCCGGGGGCAGGGGATCAGCCCCAGCATTTT
TRBV9	TRBJ2-3	few	TRBD2	CASSGGTSGTSTDTQYF	TGTGCCAGCAGCGGCGGGACTAGCGGGACTAGCACAGATACGCAGTATTTT
TRBV20-1	TRBJ1-2	few	.	CSAPPGSPAANYGYTF	TGCAGTGCCCCGCCGGGATCCCCGGCTGCTAACTATGGCTACACCTTC
TRBV7-2	TRBJ2-1	few	.	CASSVQSGSPQFF	TGTGCCAGCAGCGTACAGTCTGGCAGTCCGCAGTTCTTC
TRBV2	TRBJ2-5	.	.	CANSEGQTTWGETQYF	TGTGCCAACAGTGAAGGCCAGACTACCTGGGGAGAGACCCAGTACTTC
TRBV29-1	TRBJ2-1	.	.	CSVEGEYNEQFF	TGCAGCGTTGAAGGGGAATACAATGAGCAGTTCTTC
TRBV27	TRBJ2-6	.	.	CASSVGVGANVLTF	TGTGCCAGCAGTGTCGGGGTCGGGGCCAACGTCCTGACTTTC
TRBV9	TRBJ1-1	few	.	CASSATPTDDGTEAFF	TGTGCCAGCAGCGCCACCCCGACGGATGATGGCACTGAAGCTTTCTTT
TRBV7-9	TRBJ2-7	.	.	CAGSLAYRVGEQYF	TGTGCCGGCAGCTTAGCCTACAGGGTTGGGGAGCAGTACTTC
TRBV29-1	TRBJ2-6	many	.	CSVLTGANVLTF	TGCAGCGTCCTCACTGGGGCCAACGTCCTGACTTTC
TRBV20-1	TRBJ2-7	.	TRBD1	CSAEVETGAYEQYF	TGCAGTGCTGAGGTCGAGACAGGGGCCTACGAGCAGTACTTC
TRBV9	TRBJ1-4	few	TRBD1	CASSPRRTGANEKLFF	TGTGCCAGCAGCCCCCGTCGGACAGGAGCGAATGAAAAACTGTTTTTT
TRBV25-1	TRBJ2-5	.	.	CASGERGSQETQYF	TGTGCCAGCGGTGAAAGGGGCAGTCAAGAGACCCAGTACTTC